The next 31 T cell receptor beta chains were all read from a single sample in a study of cytomegalovirus exposure and HLA in healthy donors (dated 2017 in TCRdb). The protocol used for the library was the immunoSEQ multiplex PCR assay. The multiplex PCR relied on a mix of 60 forward primers for TCR Vbeta segments and 13 reverse primers for TCR Jbeta segments. Imported from immuneACCESS, the table was reduced by TCRdb to in-frame sequences with V and J called. These copies leave out some clones; in studies compared against another copy, an unresolved V gene accounts for under half, and the cause of the remainder is not known. Within this sample are 90,000 to 100,000 clones, with around 66% of them counted one time only. Of the sample, under 4% is held by the ten largest clones. Source material: PBMCs. The receptors were gathered from a man in his thirties or forties in good health and CMV-seronegative.

V gene TRBV28 combines with J gene TRBJ1-2; TRBD1 is a possible D gene (5 bases). CDR1 and CDR2 (germline): MDHEN, SYDVKM. The CDR3 contains 13 residues. V was cut by 3 bases and J by 8 bases, with 13 bases left in between. The DNA of the CDR3 is TGTGCCAGCAGTTTCGGGGGAATGCCCGGCTACACCTTC. This gives the protein CASSFGGMPGYTF.

To note about this clone: A junction boundary mismatches the germline segment, possibly from a read error. V usage is TRBV19 and J usage is TRBJ1-4; tentative D call: TRBD1 (6 bases). The CDR3 runs to 14 residues. Looked up from germline, CDR1 is LNHDA and CDR2 is SQIVND (reference sequence). CDR3 in amino acids: CVSSSRTENEKLFF. The CDR3 DNA follows: TGTGTCAGTAGTTCCCGGACAGAGAATGAAAAACTGTTTTTT.

The chain is built from TRBV7-8 and TRBJ2-5, with D possibly being TRBD1 (5 bases). The CDR3 loop spans 15 amino acids. CDR1 and CDR2 from the germline V gene are SGHVS and FQNEAQ. V lost 5 bases to trimming and J lost 0 bases, with 13 bases between them. The CDR3 is CASSNQGEHQETQYF. DNA for the CDR3: TGTGCCAGCAGCAACCAAGGGGAACACCAAGAGACCCAGTACTTC. Full variable domain (rest looked up from reference TRBV7-8 and TRBJ2-5): GAGVSQSPRYKVAKRGQDVALRCDPISGHVSLFWYQQALGQGPEFLTYFQNEAQLDKSGLPSDRFFAERPEGSVSTLKIQRTQQEDSAVYLCASSNQGEHQETQYFGPGTRLLVL.

This chain uses TRBV4-1 with TRBJ2-3; D possibly corresponds to TRBD1 (6 bases). Germline CDR1 MGHRA, CDR2 YSYEKL. The CDR3 loop spans 14 amino acids. Trimming cost V 0 bases and J 14 bases, with 18 bases left between them. CDR3 nucleotides: TGCGCCAGCAGCCAAGAAATAACTGGGACACCCTGGTATTTT. Its translation is CASSQEITGTPWYF.

This clone was seen more than once but under ten times. This chain joins TRBV4-1 and TRBJ1-1, with 9 bases identical to TRBD1. The CDR3 has 14 amino acids. Germline CDR1 is MGHRA and CDR2 is YSYEKL. V trimming: 2 bases; J trimming: 11 bases; junction bases outside the gene matches: 9. CDR3 DNA sequence: TGCGCCAGCAGCCAAATACAGGGGGCGGTTGGGGCTTTCTTT. Translating it yields CASSQIQGAVGAFF.

This clone was counted once. The gene calls are TRBV7-2 and TRBJ2-7, with D maybe TRBD1 (6 bases). Trimming shortened V by 2 bases and J by 4 bases, and 18 bases separated the two germline ends. The CDR3 sequence is 16 residues long. CDR1 and CDR2 (germline): SGHTA, FQGNSA. This CDR3 is CASSLSGADSLYEQYF. The CDR3 coding sequence is TGTGCCAGCAGCTTAAGTGGGGCGGACAGTCTTTACGAGCAGTACTTC.

This rearrangement joins TRBV15 to TRBJ2-3; D might be TRBD2 (6 bases). V shed 8 bases and J shed 2 bases, with 14 bases lying between them. The CDR3 spans 14 residues. CDR1 is LNHNV, CDR2 YYDKDF, per germline (reference sequence). CDR3 nucleotide sequence: TGTGCCACCTCGAAGGGCGGGACCACAGATACGCAGTATTTT. It translates to CATSKGGTTDTQYF.

The chain uses TRBV5-1 and TRBJ2-1; 12 nucleotides align to TRBD2. After removal of 4 bases from V and 2 bases from J, the junction contained 13 bases not matched to a gene. The germline V gene encodes CDR1 SGHRS and CDR2 YFSETQ. The CDR3 is made up of 19 amino acids. CDR3 in amino acids: CASSRAWTSGDTTYNEQFF. As DNA, the CDR3 is TGCGCCAGCAGCCGGGCCTGGACTAGCGGGGATACCACCTACAATGAGCAGTTCTTC.

This clone was seen just once. This chain connects TRBV5-1 to TRBJ2-7, with TRBD2 matching 9 bases. V shed 1 base, J shed 2 bases, and the junction held 13 bases outside the gene matches. Germline V gene lookup returns CDR1 SGHRS and CDR2 YFSETQ. This CDR3 has 18 amino acids. The CDR3 reads CASSLNPSGADITYEQYF. CDR3 coding DNA: TGCGCCAGCAGCTTGAACCCTAGCGGGGCCGACATTACCTACGAGCAGTACTTC.

This chain connects TRBV2 to TRBJ1-2; unclear D gene. The V gene's germline CDR1 is SNHLY and CDR2 FYNNEI. Trimming pared 8 bases from V and 2 bases from J, leaving 15 bases between. The CDR3 length is 14 residues. The CDR3 sequence is CASFRDLANYGYTF. The CDR3 nucleotides read TGTGCCAGCTTTAGAGACCTAGCCAACTATGGCTACACCTTC.

J is TRBJ2-1 and V is TRBV12-5; D gene uncertain. V shed 5 bases and J shed 0 bases, with 14 bases lying between them. The germline CDR1 and CDR2 sequences are LGHNT and FRNRAP. The CDR3 extends over 16 amino acids. The CDR3 reads CASGPTYTSSYNEQFF. The CDR3 region has the DNA TGTGCTAGTGGTCCCACCTATACGAGCTCCTACAATGAGCAGTTCTTC.

CDR3 DNA: TGTGCCAGCAGCGTAGCTGGGGGGGCGCAGGCTTTCTTT. It yields the protein CASSVAGGAQAFF. The chain combines TRBV9 with TRBJ1-1; TRBD1 is a possible D gene (6 bases). CDR1 SGDLS and CDR2 YYNGEE come from the germline V gene. The germline V and J ends were trimmed by 0 bases and 11 bases, with 14 bases remaining between them. The CDR3 sequence is 13 residues long.

The V and J genes are TRBV14 and TRBJ1-1, with D maybe TRBD1 (5 bases). The germline gives CDR1 SGHDN, CDR2 FVKESK. V lost 4 bases and J 8 bases, leaving 14 bases between the germline ends. The CDR3 totals 13 residues. CDR3 sequence reads: CASSLAPAGEAFF. The CDR3 nucleotides read TGTGCCAGCAGCCTGGCCCCCGCAGGGGAAGCTTTCTTT.

This chain connects TRBV5-4 to TRBJ2-5; 8 bases align to TRBD2. The V gene's germline CDR1 is SGHNT and CDR2 YYREEE (reference sequence). Trimming removed 2 bases from V and 5 bases from J; junction bases left unmatched: 2. CDR3 length equals 13 residues. CDR3 in amino acids: CASSFSGGETQYF. CDR3 nucleotides: TGTGCCAGCAGCTTTTCGGGGGGGGAGACCCAGTACTTC.

This clone is medium-sized (0.01 to 0.1%). The chain uses TRBV19 and TRBJ2-2; 8 bases are shared with TRBD1. Unmatched junction bases numbered 4, after V lost 10 bases and J lost 0 bases. CDR3 length equals 14 residues. Germline lookup yields CDR1 LNHDA and CDR2 SQIVND (reference sequence). The CDR3: CATRDRTNTGELFF. CDR3 DNA: TGTGCCACCCGGGACAGGACGAACACCGGGGAGCTGTTTTTT.

A few counts support this clone. The J gene is TRBJ1-2, the V gene TRBV6-1; D call uncertain. With 6 bases removed from V and 4 bases from J, the gap between germline ends came to 9 bases. The CDR3 has 12 amino acids. Germline V lookup: CDR1 MNHNS, CDR2 SASEGT. The CDR3 loop is CASSREGYGYTF. The CDR3 region has the DNA TGTGCCAGCAGCAGAGAGGGCTATGGCTACACCTTC.

The rearrangement joins TRBV7-3 to TRBJ2-3, with 8 positions matching TRBD2. Germline CDR1 is SGHTA and CDR2 is FQGTGA. The trim removed 1 base at V and 1 base at J, leaving 10 bases unmatched. The CDR3 is 18 amino acids. Here the CDR3 reads CASSLKLGGGSGTDTQYF. CDR3 sequence (DNA): TGTGCCAGCAGCTTAAAATTGGGCGGGGGGTCTGGCACAGATACGCAGTATTTT.

J is TRBJ1-6 and V is TRBV6-5, with D unclear. The CDR3 sequence is 13 residues long. The germline CDR1 and CDR2 sequences are MNHEY and SVGAGI. Trimming took 3 bases from V and 6 from J, leaving 6 bases between them. CDR3 sequence reads: CASSYGPNSPLHF. DNA for the CDR3: TGTGCCAGCAGTTATGGGCCTAATTCACCCCTCCACTTT.

The rearrangement joins TRBV7-3 to TRBJ2-3; D might be TRBD1 (6 bases). The CDR3 is 15 residues long. Trimming removed 0 bases from V and 6 bases from J, with 13 bases in between. CDR1 SGHTA and CDR2 FQGTGA come from the germline V gene. The CDR3 bases are TGTGCCAGCAGCTTAACGCAGGGGATGTCGGATACGCAGTATTTT. Its protein product is CASSLTQGMSDTQYF.

The chain couples TRBV7-8 to TRBJ1-6, with 9 bases identical to TRBD1. The V gene's germline CDR1 is SGHVS and CDR2 FQNEAQ. The V gene end was trimmed by 5 bases and the J gene end by 0 bases; junction bases not matched to a gene: 8. This CDR3 region has 18 residues. CDR3 amino acids: CASSLRDRASSYNSPLHF. The CDR3 coding sequence is TGTGCCAGCAGCCTCCGGGACAGGGCTAGCTCCTATAATTCACCCCTCCACTTT.

This rearrangement joins TRBV5-6 to TRBJ1-2, with 9 bases matching TRBD1. CDR1 is SGHDT and CDR2 is YYEEEE in the germline V gene. J lost 4 bases, V lost 4 bases, and 5 bases had no gene match. The CDR3 runs to 14 residues. Written as DNA, the CDR3 is TGTGCCAGCAGCCTTGGACAGGGGATCTATGGCTACACCTTC. Residues: CASSLGQGIYGYTF.

Comment on this clone: No DNA is shown, since the ends of the CDR3 on it are uncertain; the CDR3 is the one TCRdb lists. This chain uses TRBV29-1 with TRBJ2-7; TRBD1, the D gene given by the table, was not confirmed from the DNA. Counting both end residues, the CDR3 totals 12 amino acids. Germline V gene lookup returns CDR1 SQVTM and CDR2 ANQGSEA. CDR3 protein: CSVGTGTYEQHF.

The chain uses TRBV5-1 and TRBJ1-1; 8 bases are a match to TRBD1. Trimming took 5 bases from V and 5 from J; bases not matched to a gene: 8. The CDR3 runs to 14 residues. Per germline, CDR1 SGHRS and CDR2 YFSETQ. The CDR3 protein is CASRGVGTGTEAFF. CDR3 nucleotides: TGCGCCAGCAGGGGCGTAGGGACAGGAACTGAAGCTTTCTTT.

This clone was seen only once. V gene TRBV12-5 combines with J gene TRBJ2-3; TRBD1 might be the D (7 bases). This CDR3 is 15 amino acids long. V was clipped by 6 bases and J by 4 bases, with 17 bases between them. Per the germline V gene, CDR1 is LGHNT and CDR2 is FRNRAP. The CDR3 DNA is TGTGCTAGTGGCCCCGGAGGGGGCTCTGCAGATACGCAGTATTTT. This codes for CASGPGGGSADTQYF.

This clone was seen a single time. The V and J genes are TRBV7-2 and TRBJ2-7, with 9 nucleotides matching TRBD1. V lost 1 base, J lost 7 bases, and 5 bases stayed unmatched. CDR3 length: 14 residues. Per germline, CDR1 SGHTA and CDR2 FQGNSA. The CDR3 here is CASSLVYRGQEQYF. CDR3 sequence (DNA): TGTGCCAGCAGCTTAGTCTACAGGGGGCAAGAGCAGTACTTC.

In DNA form, the CDR3 reads TGTGCCAGCAGCGAAACAGGGGTTTACGAGCAGTACTTC. This gives the protein CASSETGVYEQYF. The J gene is TRBJ2-7, the V gene TRBV5-6, with TRBD1 identical over 7 bases. Germline V gene lookup returns CDR1 SGHDT and CDR2 YYEEEE. The CDR3 length is 13 residues. V dropped 4 bases and J dropped 4; count of bases not matched to a gene: 5.

The V and J genes are TRBV19 and TRBJ2-3; TRBD1 is a possible D gene (6 bases). CDR1 is LNHDA and CDR2 is SQIVND in the germline V gene (reference sequence). V was clipped by 6 bases and J by 2 bases, with 9 bases between them. CDR3 length: 13 residues. CDR3 sequence (DNA): TGTGCCAGTAGCCACAGGGTCACAGATACGCAGTATTTT. It yields the protein CASSHRVTDTQYF.

The rearrangement joins TRBV5-1 to TRBJ2-5, with a possible D match to TRBD1 (5 bases). There are 14 residues in the CDR3. The germline V and J ends were trimmed by 3 bases and 4 bases, with 13 bases remaining between them. Germline V lookup: CDR1 SGHRS, CDR2 YFSETQ. In DNA form, the CDR3 reads TGCGCCAGCAGCTCCAACGGGCAGGGAGAGACCCAGTACTTC. Its protein is CASSSNGQGETQYF.

The CDR3 is CSSIQADTQYF. The CDR3 nucleotides read TGCAGCTCCATTCAGGCGGATACGCAGTATTTT. This sequence joins TRBV29-1 and TRBJ2-3, with D unclear. The CDR3 runs 11 residues. Germline V gene data show CDR1 as SQVTM and CDR2 as ANQGSEA. Trimming stripped 8 bases from V and 6 bases from J, with 12 bases between.

The V call is TRBV10-3, the J call TRBJ1-2, with D unresolved. V lost 7 bases and J 5 bases, leaving 17 bases between the germline ends. The CDR3 spans 14 residues. Germline V gives CDR1 ENHRY, CDR2 SYGVKD. CDR3 DNA: TGTGCCATCACGCCCCTGGGAGGGCAGTATGGCTACACCTTC. It codes for CAITPLGGQYGYTF.

The chain carries TRBV5-1 and TRBJ2-1, with TRBD2 matching 9 bases. The germline V gene encodes CDR1 SGHRS and CDR2 YFSETQ. The junction had 2 bases not matched to a gene; V was cut back by 0 bases and J by 4 bases. The CDR3 is 15 amino acids. The DNA for the CDR3 is TGCGCCAGCAGCTTGGAAGCGGGAGGTTACAATGAGCAGTTCTTC. This sequence encodes CASSLEAGGYNEQFF.